This TCR beta chain was documented in a study of T-cell memory formation after mild COVID-19. Whole-study results and caveats: Clones contracting day 15 to 85 were balanced CD4/CD8; later expanders leaned CD4+. Most CD4+ clones that shrank were in CM and EM, while CD8+ ones turned up in EMRA. The pre-infection memory compartment contained some responding clones, suggesting cross-reactive memory joined.

TCRdb fed the 5' RACE reads into MiXCR, producing one record per CDR3 protein. The sample gives approximately 350,000 distinct CDR3 sequences, 28% of which show up once; about 14% is in the top ten. Worth noting for this clonotype: Its antigen is unknown.

The specimen was PBMCs or a T cell subset sorted from them (not recorded which). The TCR sequence derives from an adult woman who had mild COVID-19 (a few samples of this study predate the infection). Cell type and time point are not known.

As DNA, the CDR3 is TGCGCCAGCAGCTTGAATTATGGGAGCACAGATACGCAGTATTTT. Translating gives CASSLNYGSTDTQYF. V is TRBV5-1 and J is TRBJ2-3; D not certain. There are 15 residues in the CDR3. The ends were cut back, 1 base at V and 0 bases at J, with 9 bases in the middle. From germline, CDR1 is SGHRS and CDR2 YFSETQ.